Shown below are 6 T cell receptor beta chains from a single sample sequenced in a study of blood T cell repertoires in COVID-19. Measured with immunoSEQ multiplex PCR; TCRdb has only the in-frame clones, and not every one. The sample includes around 150,000 clones, more than 80% of them seen just once. Material: peripheral blood. All receptors derive from a man aged 55 to 70 with acute or convalescent COVID-19.

This chain joins TRBV9 and TRBJ1-2, with 11 bases fitting TRBD1. V gave up 2 bases and J gave up 5 bases; unmatched junction bases: 5. Germline CDR1 is SGDLS and CDR2 is YYNGEE. The CDR3 sequence is 15 residues long. CDR3 in DNA: TGTGCCAGCAGCGTGACGGGACAGGGGGGTTATGGCTACACCTTC. It specifies CASSVTGQGGYGYTF.

Here the CDR3 reads CASRGDRGNSEQFF. CDR3 in DNA: TGTGCCAGCCGTGGGGACAGGGGTAACTCTGAGCAGTTCTTC. V gene TRBV27 combines with J gene TRBJ2-1, with 10 bases matching TRBD1. The V gene's germline CDR1 is MNHEY and CDR2 SMNVEV (reference sequence). V shed 8 bases, J shed 9 bases, and the junction held 10 bases outside the gene matches. The CDR3 consists of 14 residues.

The chain links TRBV19 to TRBJ1-4; D gene uncertain. The germline V gene encodes CDR1 LNHDA and CDR2 SQIVND (reference sequence). Trimming removed 8 bases at V and 0 bases at J, with 10 bases between. The CDR3 contains 14 residues. CDR3 amino acids: CASCPETTNEKLFF. The CDR3, as DNA: TGTGCCAGTTGCCCCGAGACAACTAATGAAAAACTGTTTTTT. The whole variable domain, filled in from reference TRBV19 and TRBJ1-4, reads DGGITQSPKYLFRKEGQNVTLSCEQNLNHDAMYWYRQDPGQGLRLIYYSQIVNDFQKGDIAEGYSVSREKKESFPLTVTSAQKNPTAFYLCASCPETTNEKLFFGSGTQLSVL.

The chain couples TRBV18 to TRBJ2-3; no clear D. The CDR3 runs 12 residues. Germline V gene data show CDR1 as KGHSH and CDR2 as LQKENI. V lost 6 bases, J lost 6 bases, and 10 bases lay in between. The CDR3 protein is CASSLPGDTQYF. As DNA, the CDR3 is TGTGCCAGCTCCCTCCCCGGGGATACGCAGTATTTT.

The chain couples TRBV5-6 to TRBJ1-1; TRBD1 agrees at 12 bases. The CDR3 consists of 16 residues. Trimming cost V 4 bases and J 1 base; bases outside gene matches: 5. CDR1 and CDR2 (germline): SGHDT, YYEEEE. The CDR3 DNA follows: TGTGCCAGCAGCGCAGGGACAGGGGGCTGGAACACTGAAGCTTTCTTT. Translated: CASSAGTGGWNTEAFF.

The CDR3 DNA reads as TGTGCCAGCAGCGCCACAGGGTTCACTGAAGCTTTCTTT. Its translation: CASSATGFTEAFF. V is TRBV9 and J is TRBJ1-1; a weak D match, TRBD1 (6 bases). Trimming stripped 3 bases from V and 4 bases from J, with 10 bases between. The CDR3 contains 13 residues. CDR1 and CDR2 from the germline V gene are SGDLS and YYNGEE.